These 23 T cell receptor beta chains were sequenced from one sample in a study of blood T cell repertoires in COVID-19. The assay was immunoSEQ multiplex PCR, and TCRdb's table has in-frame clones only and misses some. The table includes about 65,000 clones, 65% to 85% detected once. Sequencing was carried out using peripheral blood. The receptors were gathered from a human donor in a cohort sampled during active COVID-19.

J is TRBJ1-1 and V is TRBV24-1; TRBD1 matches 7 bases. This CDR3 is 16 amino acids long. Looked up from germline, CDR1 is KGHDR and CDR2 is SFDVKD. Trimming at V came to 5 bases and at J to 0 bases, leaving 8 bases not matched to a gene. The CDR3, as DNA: TGTGCCACCAGTGCCCCACAGGGGAAGATGAACACTGAAGCTTTCTTT. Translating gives CATSAPQGKMNTEAFF.

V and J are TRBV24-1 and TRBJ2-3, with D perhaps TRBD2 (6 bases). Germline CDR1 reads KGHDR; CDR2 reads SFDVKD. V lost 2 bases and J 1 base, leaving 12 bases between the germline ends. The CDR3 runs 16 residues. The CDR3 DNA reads TGTGCCACCAGTGATTATCGGGCGGGGCGCACAGATACGCAGTATTTT. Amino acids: CATSDYRAGRTDTQYF.

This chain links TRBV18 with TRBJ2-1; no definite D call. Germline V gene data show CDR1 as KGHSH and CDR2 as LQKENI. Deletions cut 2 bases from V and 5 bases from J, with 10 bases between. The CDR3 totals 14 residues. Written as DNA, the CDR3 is TGTGCCAGCTCACCAGTCTACAGCAACAATGAGCAGTTCTTC. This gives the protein CASSPVYSNNEQFF. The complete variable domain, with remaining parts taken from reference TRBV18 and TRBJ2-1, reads NAGVMQNPRHLVRRRGQEARLRCSPMKGHSHVYWYRQLPEEGLKFMVYLQKENIIDESGMPKERFSAEFPKEGPSILRIQQVVRGDSAAYFCASSPVYSNNEQFFGPGTRLTVL.

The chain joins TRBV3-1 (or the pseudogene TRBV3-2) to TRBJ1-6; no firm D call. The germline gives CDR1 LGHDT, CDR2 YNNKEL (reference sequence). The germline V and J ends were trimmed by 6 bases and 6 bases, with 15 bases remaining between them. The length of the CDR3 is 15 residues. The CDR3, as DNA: TGTGCCAGCAGTGGATCCCGGGTCCTTAATTCACCCCTCCACTTT. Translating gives CASSGSRVLNSPLHF.

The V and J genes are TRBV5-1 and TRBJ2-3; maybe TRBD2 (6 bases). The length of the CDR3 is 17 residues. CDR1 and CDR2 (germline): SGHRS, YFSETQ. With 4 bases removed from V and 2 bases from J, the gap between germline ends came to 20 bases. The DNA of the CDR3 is TGCGCCAGCAGCGCGGGGAGTGGTAGGCCTAACACAGATACGCAGTATTTT. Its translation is CASSAGSGRPNTDTQYF.

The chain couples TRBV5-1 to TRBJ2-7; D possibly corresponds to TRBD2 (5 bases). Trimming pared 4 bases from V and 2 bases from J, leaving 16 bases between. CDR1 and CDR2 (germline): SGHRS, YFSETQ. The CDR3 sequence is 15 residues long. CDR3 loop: CASSQDSRRTYEQYF. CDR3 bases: TGCGCCAGCAGCCAGGACTCCCGTAGAACCTACGAGCAGTACTTC.

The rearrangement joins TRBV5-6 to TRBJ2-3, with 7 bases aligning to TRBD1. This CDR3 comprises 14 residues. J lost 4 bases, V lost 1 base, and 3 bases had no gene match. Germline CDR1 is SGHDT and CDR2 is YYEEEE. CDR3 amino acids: CASSLTTGADTQYF. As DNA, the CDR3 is TGTGCCAGCAGCTTGACCACAGGGGCAGATACGCAGTATTTT.

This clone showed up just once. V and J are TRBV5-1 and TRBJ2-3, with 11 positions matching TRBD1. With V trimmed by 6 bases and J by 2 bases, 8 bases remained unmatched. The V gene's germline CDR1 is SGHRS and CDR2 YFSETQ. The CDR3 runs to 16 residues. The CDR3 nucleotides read TGCGCCAGCAAGGACAGGGGGCGCACGGCCACAGATACGCAGTATTTT. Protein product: CASKDRGRTATDTQYF.

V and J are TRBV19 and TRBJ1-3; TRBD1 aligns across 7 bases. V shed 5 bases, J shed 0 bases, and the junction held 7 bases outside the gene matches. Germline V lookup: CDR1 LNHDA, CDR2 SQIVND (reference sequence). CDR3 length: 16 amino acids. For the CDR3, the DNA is TGTGCCAGTAGTGCTTCCGACAGGGTCTCTGGAAACACCATATATTTT. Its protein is CASSASDRVSGNTIYF.

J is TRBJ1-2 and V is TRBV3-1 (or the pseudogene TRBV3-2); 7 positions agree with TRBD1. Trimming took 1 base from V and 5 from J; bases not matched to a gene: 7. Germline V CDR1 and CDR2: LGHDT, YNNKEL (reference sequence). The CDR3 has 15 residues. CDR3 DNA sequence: TGTGCCAGCAGCCAAGGCGGAGGGGGCATTTATGGCTACACCTTC. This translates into CASSQGGGGIYGYTF.

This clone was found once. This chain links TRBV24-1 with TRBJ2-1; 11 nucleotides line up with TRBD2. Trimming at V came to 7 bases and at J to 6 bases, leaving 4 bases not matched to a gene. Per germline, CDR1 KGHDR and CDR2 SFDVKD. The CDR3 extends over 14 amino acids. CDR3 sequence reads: CATRGSGGVNEQFF. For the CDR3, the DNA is TGTGCCACCAGGGGTAGCGGGGGGGTCAATGAGCAGTTCTTC.

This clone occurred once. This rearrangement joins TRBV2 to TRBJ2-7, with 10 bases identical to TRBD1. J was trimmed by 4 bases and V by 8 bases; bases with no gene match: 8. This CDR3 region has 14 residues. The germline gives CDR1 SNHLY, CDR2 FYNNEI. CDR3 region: CASRRDRGRYEQYF. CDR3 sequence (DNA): TGTGCCAGCCGCCGGGACAGGGGAAGATACGAGCAGTACTTC. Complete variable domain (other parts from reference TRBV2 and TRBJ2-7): EPEVTQTPSHQVTQMGQEVILRCVPISNHLYFYWYRQILGQKVEFLVSFYNNEISEKSEIFDDQFSVERPDGSNFTLKIRSTKLEDSAMYFCASRRDRGRYEQYFGPGTRLTVT.

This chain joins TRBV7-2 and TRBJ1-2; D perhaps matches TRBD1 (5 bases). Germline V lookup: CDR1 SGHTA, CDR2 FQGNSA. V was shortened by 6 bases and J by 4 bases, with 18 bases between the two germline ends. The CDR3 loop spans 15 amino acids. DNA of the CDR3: TGTGCCAGCAGTCTCGTCGACAGCGTCGGCTATGGCTACACCTTC. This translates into CASSLVDSVGYGYTF. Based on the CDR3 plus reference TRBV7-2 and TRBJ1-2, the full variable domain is GAGVSQSPSNKVTEKGKDVELRCDPISGHTALYWYRQSLGQGLEFLIYFQGNSAPDKSGLPSDRFSAERTGGSVSTLTIQRTQQEDSAVYLCASSLVDSVGYGYTFGSGTRLTVV.

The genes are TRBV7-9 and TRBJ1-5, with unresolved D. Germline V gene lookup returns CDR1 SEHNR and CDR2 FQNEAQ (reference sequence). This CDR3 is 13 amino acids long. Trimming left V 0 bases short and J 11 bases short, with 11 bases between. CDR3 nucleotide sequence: TGTGCCAGCAGCTTAGCGGTAGCTGGCTCCCAGCATTTT. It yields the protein CASSLAVAGSQHF. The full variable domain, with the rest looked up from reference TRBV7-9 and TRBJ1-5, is DTGVSQNPRHKITKRGQNVTFRCDPISEHNRLYWYRQTLGQGPEFLTYFQNEAQLEKSRLLSDRFSAERPKGSFSTLEIQRTEQGDSAMYLCASSLAVAGSQHFGDGTRLSIL.

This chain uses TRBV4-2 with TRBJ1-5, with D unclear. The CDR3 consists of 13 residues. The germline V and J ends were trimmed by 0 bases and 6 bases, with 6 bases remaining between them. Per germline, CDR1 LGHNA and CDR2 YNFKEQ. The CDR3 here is CASSQDPGQPQHF. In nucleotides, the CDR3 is TGTGCCAGCAGCCAAGATCCCGGTCAGCCCCAGCATTTT.

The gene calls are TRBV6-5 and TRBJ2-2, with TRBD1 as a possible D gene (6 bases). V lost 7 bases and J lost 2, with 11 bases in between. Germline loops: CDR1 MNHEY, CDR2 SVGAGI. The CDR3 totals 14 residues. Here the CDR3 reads CASTGTPNTGELFF. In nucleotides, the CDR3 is TGTGCCAGCACCGGGACACCTAACACCGGGGAGCTGTTTTTT.

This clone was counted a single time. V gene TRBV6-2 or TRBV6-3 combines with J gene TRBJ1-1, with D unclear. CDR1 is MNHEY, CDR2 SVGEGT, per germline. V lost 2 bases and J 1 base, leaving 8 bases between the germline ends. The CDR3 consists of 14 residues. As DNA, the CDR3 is TGTGCCAGCAGTTACGGCACAGAGAACACTGAAGCTTTCTTT. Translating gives CASSYGTENTEAFF.

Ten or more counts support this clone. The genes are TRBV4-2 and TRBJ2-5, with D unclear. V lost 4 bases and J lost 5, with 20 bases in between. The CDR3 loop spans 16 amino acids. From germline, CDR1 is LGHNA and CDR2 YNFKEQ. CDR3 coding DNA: TGTGCCAGCAGCCCCTCAGCCAATTTCGCCGGGGAGACCCAGTACTTC. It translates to CASSPSANFAGETQYF.

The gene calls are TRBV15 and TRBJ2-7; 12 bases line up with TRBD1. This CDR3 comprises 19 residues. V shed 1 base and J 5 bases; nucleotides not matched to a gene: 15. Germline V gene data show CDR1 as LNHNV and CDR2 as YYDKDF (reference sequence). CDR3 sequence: CATSRGAASPGQGADEQYF. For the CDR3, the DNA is TGTGCCACCAGCAGAGGCGCCGCGTCTCCGGGACAGGGGGCGGACGAGCAGTACTTC.

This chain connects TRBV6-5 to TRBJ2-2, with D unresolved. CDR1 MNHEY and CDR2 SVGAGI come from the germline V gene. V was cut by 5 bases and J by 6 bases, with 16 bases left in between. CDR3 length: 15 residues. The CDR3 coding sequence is TGTGCCAGCAGTACCAGCAGGTTATCCGCCGGGGAGCTGTTTTTT. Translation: CASSTSRLSAGELFF.

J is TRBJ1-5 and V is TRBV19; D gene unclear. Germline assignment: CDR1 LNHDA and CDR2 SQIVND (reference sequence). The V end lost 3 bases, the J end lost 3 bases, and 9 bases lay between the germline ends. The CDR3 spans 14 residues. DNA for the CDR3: TGTGCCAGTAGTATTACTCACGACAATCAGCCCCAGCATTTT. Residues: CASSITHDNQPQHF.

The CDR3 is CASSWQGTTNEKLFF. In nucleotides, the CDR3 is TGTGCCAGCAGTTGGCAGGGAACGACTAATGAAAAACTGTTTTTT. The chain joins TRBV9 to TRBJ1-4, with D perhaps matching TRBD1 (5 bases). The germline V and J ends were trimmed by 5 bases and 2 bases, with 13 bases remaining between them. The CDR3 is 15 amino acids. Germline CDR1 and CDR2: SGDLS and YYNGEE.

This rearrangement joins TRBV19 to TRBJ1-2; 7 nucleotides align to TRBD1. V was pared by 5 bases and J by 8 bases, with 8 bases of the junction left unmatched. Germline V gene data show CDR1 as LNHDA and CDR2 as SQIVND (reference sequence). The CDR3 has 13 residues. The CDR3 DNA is TGTGCCAGTAGTTCCGACAGGGTCGGGGGCTACACCTTC. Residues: CASSSDRVGGYTF.